Listed below are T cell receptor beta chains from one sample, sequenced in a study of OX40 agonist ivuxolimab in advanced cancers. Method: immunoSEQ multiplex PCR; TCRdb's copy keeps in-frame clones and lacks some. The sample lists roughly 64,000 clones, 75% to 90% occurring once. Sequenced here: CD4+ or CD8+ T cells sorted from blood, sampled in a trial of the OX40 agonist ivuxolimab. The receptors come from an adult with an advanced solid tumor such as melanoma, head and neck, liver or kidney cancer. Both conserved end residues are part of each CDR3. A D gene is named only where the DNA matches it firmly. A row's size may be missing; if present it is once, few, many or a size class.

V	size	D	J	CDR3	DNA
TRBV7-3	NA	NA	TRBJ2-3	CASSRLGTDTQYF	TGTGCCAGCAGCCGACTAGGCACAGATACGCAGTATTTT
TRBV7-6	NA	NA	TRBJ2-7	CASSLRGDYSYEQYF	TGTGCCAGCAGCTTAAGGGGGGACTACTCCTACGAGCAGTACTTC
TRBV10-3	NA	NA	TRBJ2-5	CAIRGAGGVQETQYF	TGTGCCATCAGGGGGGCCGGCGGGGTCCAAGAGACCCAGTACTTC
TRBV7-9	NA	NA	TRBJ2-1	CASSFGGAYNEQFF	TGTGCCAGCAGCTTTGGAGGCGCCTACAATGAGCAGTTCTTC
TRBV11-2	NA	TRBD2	TRBJ2-1	CASSLEAGGYNEQFF	TGTGCCAGCAGCCTAGAAGCGGGGGGCTACAATGAGCAGTTCTTC
TRBV4-1	NA	TRBD1	TRBJ2-7	CASSPLTGGDEQYF	TGCGCCAGCAGCCCACTGACAGGGGGCGACGAGCAGTACTTC
TRBV12-1	NA	NA	TRBJ2-3	CASTFLSGPSGDTQYF	TGTGCCAGCACCTTCCTTAGCGGTCCCTCAGGGGATACGCAGTATTTT
TRBV27	NA	NA	TRBJ1-5	CASSLLNQPQHF	TGTGCCAGCAGTTTATTGAATCAGCCCCAGCATTTT
TRBV29-1	medium-sized	NA	TRBJ1-1	CSVVGDFKNTEAFF	TGCAGCGTTGTTGGGGACTTTAAGAACACTGAAGCTTTCTTT
TRBV27	NA	NA	TRBJ1-1	CASSFHRDTEAFF	TGTGCCAGCAGTTTTCACAGGGACACTGAAGCTTTCTTT
TRBV29-1	NA	NA	TRBJ2-7	CSVVKGNYREQYF	TGCAGCGTTGTAAAGGGTAATTATCGCGAGCAGTACTTC
TRBV13	NA	TRBD2	TRBJ2-1	CASSFASGGVTYNEQFF	TGTGCCAGCAGCTTCGCTAGCGGGGGGGTAACCTACAATGAGCAGTTCTTC
TRBV27	NA	NA	TRBJ2-7	CASSLSTETGYSSYEQYF	TGTGCCAGCAGTTTATCGACGGAAACGGGATACTCCTCCTACGAGCAGTACTTC
TRBV6-5	NA	NA	TRBJ1-5	CAITGGRSNQPQHF	TGTGCCATAACGGGGGGCCGTAGCAATCAGCCCCAGCATTTT
TRBV7-9	NA	NA	TRBJ2-3	CASSLAGSTQYF	TGTGCCAGCAGCTTAGCGGGGAGTACGCAGTATTTT
TRBV11-2	NA	TRBD2	TRBJ2-3	CASSLDLAGVTSTDTQYF	TGTGCCAGCAGCTTAGATCTGGCGGGGGTGACTAGCACAGATACGCAGTATTTT
TRBV13	NA	NA	TRBJ1-2	CASSLILGTTGYTF	TGTGCCAGCAGCTTAATCCTTGGGACAACTGGCTACACCTTC
TRBV7-9	NA	NA	TRBJ2-7	CASSPDVNYEQYF	TGTGCCAGCAGCCCGGACGTTAACTACGAGCAGTACTTC
TRBV27	NA	NA	TRBJ1-1	CASSLYGGLSTEAFF	TGTGCCAGCAGTTTATATGGGGGCCTGAGCACTGAAGCTTTCTTT
TRBV4-1	NA	TRBD1	TRBJ1-2	CASSGAGGLNYGYTF	TGCGCCAGCAGCGGGGCAGGGGGCCTCAACTATGGCTACACCTTC
TRBV9	NA	NA	TRBJ2-5	CASSINPRQIQETQYF	TGTGCCAGCAGCATAAACCCCCGACAGATCCAAGAGACCCAGTACTTC
TRBV14	NA	NA	TRBJ2-5	CASSQVRTQYF	TGTGCCAGCAGCCAAGTCCGGACCCAGTACTTC
TRBV28	NA	NA	TRBJ1-5	CASSFGSGGLELAGNQPQHF	TGTGCCAGCAGTTTTGGTTCGGGAGGGTTGGAGCTCGCGGGCAATCAGCCCCAGCATTTT
TRBV27	NA	NA	TRBJ2-7	CASSLYAGDLEQYF	TGTGCCAGCAGTTTATATGCAGGGGACTTGGAGCAGTACTTC
TRBV27	NA	NA	TRBJ2-7	CATQVGSGSYEQYF	TGTGCCACCCAGGTGGGGTCGGGATCCTACGAGCAGTACTTC
TRBV15	NA	NA	TRBJ1-5	CATSPWGATGQPQHF	TGTGCCACCAGCCCCTGGGGGGCCACGGGTCAGCCCCAGCATTTT
TRBV10-3	NA	TRBD2	TRBJ2-1	CAISPGLESGYDEQFF	TGTGCCATCAGTCCTGGACTAGAGTCTGGGTACGATGAGCAGTTCTTC
TRBV7-9	NA	NA	TRBJ2-7	CASSLGRREQYF	TGTGCCAGCAGCTTAGGTCGTCGCGAGCAGTACTTC
TRBV27	NA	TRBD2	TRBJ2-7	CASSVTSGGAYEQYF	TGTGCCAGCAGCGTGACTAGCGGGGGGGCCTACGAGCAGTACTTC
TRBV7-3	NA	TRBD2	TRBJ2-5	CASSLAAGGVETQYF	TGTGCCAGCAGCTTAGCAGCGGGGGGCGTGGAGACCCAGTACTTC
TRBV5-5	NA	NA	TRBJ1-1	CASSFYGGILNTEAFF	TGTGCCAGCAGCTTTTACGGGGGTATCTTGAACACTGAAGCTTTCTTT
TRBV5-1	medium-sized	NA	TRBJ2-7	CASSYGPDYEQYF	TGCGCCAGCAGCTACGGGCCCGACTACGAGCAGTACTTC
TRBV5-6	NA	NA	TRBJ2-7	CASSFGVEQYF	TGTGCCAGCAGCTTTGGTGTTGAGCAGTACTTC
TRBV10-3	NA	NA	TRBJ1-2	CAISESTAALEGYTF	TGTGCCATCAGTGAGTCGACGGCGGCCTTAGAGGGCTACACCTTC
TRBV29-1	NA	NA	TRBJ1-2	CSVITETFYGYTF	TGCAGCGTTATAACAGAAACGTTCTATGGCTACACCTTC
TRBV7-9	NA	TRBD2	TRBJ2-1	CASSGSRLAETSNEQFF	TGTGCCAGCAGCGGATCCAGACTAGCGGAAACAAGCAATGAGCAGTTCTTC
TRBV6-5	NA	NA	TRBJ1-5	CASRDGASSNQPQHF	TGTGCCAGCAGGGACGGAGCGTCCTCTAATCAGCCCCAGCATTTT
TRBV27	few	TRBD2	TRBJ2-1	CASSTGLAGVNEQFF	TGTGCCAGCAGTACGGGACTAGCGGGAGTTAATGAGCAGTTCTTC
TRBV19	NA	TRBD2	TRBJ2-1	CASSMPSGVNEQFF	TGTGCCAGTAGTATGCCTAGCGGGGTGAATGAGCAGTTCTTC
TRBV2	NA	TRBD2	TRBJ2-7	CASGPKAGTYEQYF	TGTGCCAGCGGCCCAAAAGCGGGGACCTACGAGCAGTACTTC
TRBV19	NA	NA	TRBJ2-5	CASSIVLYQETQYF	TGTGCCAGTAGTATAGTACTCTACCAAGAGACCCAGTACTTC